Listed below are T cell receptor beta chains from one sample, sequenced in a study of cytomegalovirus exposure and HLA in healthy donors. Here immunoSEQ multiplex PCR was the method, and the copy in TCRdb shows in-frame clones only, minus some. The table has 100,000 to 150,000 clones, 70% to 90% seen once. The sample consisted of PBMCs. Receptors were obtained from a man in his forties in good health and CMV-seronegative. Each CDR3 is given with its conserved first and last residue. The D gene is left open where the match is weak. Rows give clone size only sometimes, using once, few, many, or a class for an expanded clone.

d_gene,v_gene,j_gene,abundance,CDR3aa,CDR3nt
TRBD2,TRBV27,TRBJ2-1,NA,CASSGRGASYNEQFF,TGTGCCAGCAGCGGGCGGGGGGCCTCCTACAATGAGCAGTTCTTC
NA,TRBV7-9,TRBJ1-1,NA,CASSSRGGRMGNTEAFF,TGTGCCAGCAGCTCCCGGGGGGGGAGAATGGGGAACACTGAAGCTTTCTTT
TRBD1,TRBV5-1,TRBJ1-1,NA,CASSLGAGGIEAFF,TGCGCCAGCAGCTTGGGAGCAGGGGGCATTGAAGCTTTCTTT
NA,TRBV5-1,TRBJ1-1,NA,CASSLREPNTEAFF,TGCGCCAGCAGCTTAAGGGAGCCGAACACTGAAGCTTTCTTT
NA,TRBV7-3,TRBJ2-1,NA,CASSQPASRLNEQFF,TGTGCCAGCAGCCAACCGGCTAGCCGCCTCAATGAGCAGTTCTTC
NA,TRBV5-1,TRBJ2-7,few,CASSFDKSYEQYF,TGCGCCAGCAGCTTCGACAAATCCTACGAGCAGTACTTC
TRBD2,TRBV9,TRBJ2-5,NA,CASSPSGDSQETQYF,TGTGCCAGCAGCCCTAGCGGGGACTCCCAAGAGACCCAGTACTTC
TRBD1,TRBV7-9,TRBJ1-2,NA,CASSGSGQGASGYTF,TGTGCCAGCAGCGGGTCGGGACAGGGGGCGAGTGGCTACACCTTC
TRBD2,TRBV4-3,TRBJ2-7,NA,CASSHTGTSSYEQYF,TGCGCCAGCAGCCATACCGGGACTAGCTCCTACGAGCAGTACTTC
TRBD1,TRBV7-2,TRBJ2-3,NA,CASSRPGQGTDTQYF,TGTGCCAGCAGCAGGCCGGGACAGGGGACAGATACGCAGTATTTT
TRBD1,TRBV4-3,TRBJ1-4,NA,CASSRTGGVGEKLFF,TGCGCCAGCAGCCGGACAGGAGGAGTAGGGGAAAAACTGTTTTTT
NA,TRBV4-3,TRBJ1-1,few,CASSQDRQVGTEAFF,TGCGCCAGCAGCCAAGATAGACAGGTCGGCACTGAAGCTTTCTTT
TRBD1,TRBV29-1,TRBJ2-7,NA,CSVEETGGDYEQYF,TGCAGCGTTGAAGAAACAGGGGGCGACTACGAGCAGTACTTC
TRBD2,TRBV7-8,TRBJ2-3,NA,CASSLGGAGGVDTQYF,TGTGCCAGCAGCTTAGGCGGGGCGGGAGGAGTAGATACGCAGTATTTT
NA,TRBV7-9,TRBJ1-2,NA,CSSSLVRGYTF,TGTTCCAGCAGCTTAGTTCGTGGCTACACCTTC
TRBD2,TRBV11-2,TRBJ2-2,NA,CASSFAGGRVGELFF,TGTGCCAGCAGCTTTGCGGGGGGCCGAGTCGGGGAGCTGTTTTTT
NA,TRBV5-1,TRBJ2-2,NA,CASSFRDGGRNTGELFF,TGCGCCAGCAGCTTCCGGGACGGAGGGCGTAACACCGGGGAGCTGTTTTTT
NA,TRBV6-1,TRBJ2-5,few,CASSEPSSLQETQYF,TGTGCCAGCAGTGAACCATCTTCCCTACAAGAGACCCAGTACTTC
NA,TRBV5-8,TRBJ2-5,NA,CASSSPGRETQYF,TGTGCCAGCAGCAGCCCAGGGAGGGAGACCCAGTACTTC
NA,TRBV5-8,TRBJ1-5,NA,CASSLVKGRTYSNQPQHF,TGTGCCAGCAGCTTGGTCAAGGGGCGCACGTATAGCAATCAGCCCCAGCATTTT
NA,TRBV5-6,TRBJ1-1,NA,CASSLYRSTEAFF,TGTGCCAGCAGCTTGTACAGGTCCACTGAAGCTTTCTTT
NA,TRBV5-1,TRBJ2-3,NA,CASSLVGVTDTQYF,TGCGCCAGCAGCTTGGTAGGGGTCACAGATACGCAGTATTTT
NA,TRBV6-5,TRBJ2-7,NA,CASTGGRYEQYF,TGTGCCAGCACCGGGGGTAGGTACGAGCAGTACTTC
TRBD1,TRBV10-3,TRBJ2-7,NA,CAISELDRDDEQYF,TGTGCCATCAGTGAGTTGGACAGGGACGACGAGCAGTACTTC
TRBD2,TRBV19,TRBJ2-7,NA,CASSPGLAGGYEQYF,TGTGCCAGTAGTCCCGGACTAGCGGGGGGCTACGAGCAGTACTTC
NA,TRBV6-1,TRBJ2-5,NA,CASSEPPRTQYF,TGTGCCAGCAGCGAGCCCCCGAGAACCCAGTACTTC
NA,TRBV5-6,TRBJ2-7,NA,CASSFYPSSPSSYEQYF,TGTGCCAGCAGCTTCTATCCGAGTAGCCCGAGCTCCTACGAGCAGTACTTC
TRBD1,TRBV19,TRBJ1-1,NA,CASSTSGGHTEAFF,TGTGCCAGTAGTACATCAGGGGGCCACACTGAAGCTTTCTTT
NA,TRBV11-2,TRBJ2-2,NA,CASIHVDPGDHQYGELFF,TGTGCCAGCATCCACGTAGACCCGGGGGACCACCAGTACGGGGAGCTGTTTTTT
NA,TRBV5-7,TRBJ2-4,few,CASSLVSGAKNIQYF,TGTGCCAGCAGCTTGGTTTCCGGAGCCAAAAACATTCAGTACTTC
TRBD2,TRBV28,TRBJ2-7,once,CASSIGLAGFEQYF,TGTGCCAGCAGTATTGGACTAGCGGGATTCGAGCAGTACTTC
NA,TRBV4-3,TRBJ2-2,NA,CASSQDRGDNGELFF,TGCGCCAGCAGCCAAGACAGGGGTGATAACGGGGAGCTGTTTTTT
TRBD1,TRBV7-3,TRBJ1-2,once,CASSSTGSNYGYTF,TGTGCCAGCAGCTCGACAGGGTCTAACTATGGCTACACCTTC
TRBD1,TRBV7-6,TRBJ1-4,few,CASSLDRLNEKLFF,TGTGCCAGCAGCTTGGACAGGCTTAATGAAAAACTGTTTTTT
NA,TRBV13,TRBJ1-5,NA,CASSSGARGNQPQHF,TGTGCCAGCAGCTCAGGGGCCCGGGGGAATCAGCCCCAGCATTTT
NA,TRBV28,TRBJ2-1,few,CASSLSQVQNEQFF,TGTGCCAGCAGTTTAAGTCAGGTACAGAATGAGCAGTTCTTC
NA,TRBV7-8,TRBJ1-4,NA,CASSPGRDHTKLFF,TGTGCCAGCAGCCCCGGGAGGGATCATACGAAACTGTTTTTT
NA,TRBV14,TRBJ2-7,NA,CASSQVDRGYEQYF,TGTGCCAGCAGCCAAGTTGACCGCGGTTACGAGCAGTACTTC
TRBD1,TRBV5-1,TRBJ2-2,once,CASNSTGTGVSGELFF,TGCGCCAGCAACTCTACCGGGACAGGGGTATCCGGGGAGCTGTTTTTT
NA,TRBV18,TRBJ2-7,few,CASSPSEAYEQYF,TGTGCCAGCTCACCCTCGGAGGCCTACGAGCAGTACTTC
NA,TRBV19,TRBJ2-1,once,CASSWAARLSSYNEQFF,TGTGCCAGTAGTTGGGCTGCTCGTTTAAGCTCCTACAATGAGCAGTTCTTC
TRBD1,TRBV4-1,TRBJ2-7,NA,CASSQDAWDRSYEQYF,TGCGCCAGCAGCCAAGATGCTTGGGACAGAAGCTACGAGCAGTACTTC
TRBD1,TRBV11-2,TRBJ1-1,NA,CASSLDQGQGARLNTEAFF,TGTGCCAGCAGCTTAGATCAGGGACAGGGGGCGCGTTTGAACACTGAAGCTTTCTTT
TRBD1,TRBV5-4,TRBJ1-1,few,CASSLQGSTEAFF,TGTGCCAGCAGCTTACAGGGGAGCACTGAAGCTTTCTTT
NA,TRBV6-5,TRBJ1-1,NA,CASSPPQGTEAFF,TGTGCCAGCAGCCCTCCCCAGGGAACTGAAGCTTTCTTT